This T cell receptor beta chain was retrieved from a study of shared clonotypes between healthy human individuals. Study-wide results and caveats: Owing to a small donor count, the genetic and exposure-history diversity represented was limited.

A CD45RA+ naive subset and a CD45RA-negative memory subset were split from CD4+ cells. V was trimmed by 5 bases and J by 5 bases, leaving 19 bases between them. CDR1 and CDR2 (germline): LNHDA, SQIVND (reference sequence). This CDR3 spans 16 amino acids. Details on this clone: Its antigen remains unknown.

Profiled with immunoSEQ multiplex PCR; TCRdb holds only in-frame clones, not every one. This table has millions of clones, approximately 95% appearing once. The J gene is TRBJ1-5, the V gene TRBV19; D perhaps matches TRBD1 (6 bases). The sequence came from a man between 18 and 35 years old in good health. Input material: naive CD4+ T cells sorted from blood. The subset was: CD45RA+ positively selected. The CDR3 is CASSWGWQGTDQPQHF. The CDR3 bases are TGTGCCAGTAGTTGGGGGTGGCAGGGGACCGATCAGCCCCAGCATTTT. Drawing the rest from reference TRBV19 and TRBJ1-5, the complete variable domain is DGGITQSPKYLFRKEGQNVTLSCEQNLNHDAMYWYRQDPGQGLRLIYYSQIVNDFQKGDIAEGYSVSREKKESFPLTVTSAQKNPTAFYLCASSWGWQGTDQPQHFGDGTRLSIL.